These 20 T cell receptor beta chains share one sample of origin, sequenced in a study of beta chain features in type 1 diabetes. General study findings and limits: For Type 1 diabetes patients, all four CD4+ subsets carried TCRB CDR3s that were moderately but significantly shorter.

Antigens for these TCRs are unknown. The sequenced template was cDNA made from the entire isolated RNA. Repertoires were generated with immunoSEQ multiplex PCR, while TCRdb's copy carries only in-frame clones and drops some. The sample shows some 360,000 clones, over 9% of them seen only once. Sequences were obtained from central memory CD4+ T cells from blood. These receptors came from a young man with type 1 diabetes.

This clone was seen only a few times. The chain uses TRBV6-5 and TRBJ1-2, with TRBD1 identical over 11 bases. Trimming removed 5 bases from V and 7 bases from J; junction bases left unmatched: 9. The CDR3 is 15 residues long. CDR1 MNHEY and CDR2 SVGAGI come from the germline V gene. DNA of the CDR3: TGTGCCAGCAGTCGCGCGCCCGGGACAGGGGGTGGCTACACCTTC. Residues: CASSRAPGTGGGYTF.

The V gene is TRBV19, the J gene TRBJ2-2; TRBD2 matches at 7 bases. Trimming removed 5 bases from V and 0 bases from J; junction bases left unmatched: 9. Germline values: CDR1 LNHDA, CDR2 SQIVND (reference sequence). This CDR3 contains 17 residues. The CDR3 bases are TGTGCCAGTAGTTCCTGGGGCCGGGAGGCGAACACCGGGGAGCTGTTTTTT. Translation gives CASSSWGREANTGELFF.

The gene calls are TRBV19 and TRBJ2-5, with a weak D call TRBD1 (5 bases). From germline, CDR1 is LNHDA and CDR2 SQIVND (reference sequence). Between the trimmed V and J ends, which lost 3 bases and 5 bases, there was a span of 16 bases. This CDR3 region has 15 residues. CDR3 loop: CASSIGAAGQETQYF. The DNA of the CDR3 is TGTGCCAGTAGTATTGGGGCGGCAGGGCAGGAGACCCAGTACTTC.

In its sample, this clone was seen a few times. At one of its ends the junction is not consistent with the germline gene, which may arise from a read error. V and J are TRBV6-5 and TRBJ2-7; D is possibly TRBD1 or TRBD2 (6 bases each). The CDR3 has 13 amino acids. Per germline, CDR1 MNHEY and CDR2 SVGAGI. CDR3 bases: TGTGCCATCAGTGAATCGGGGGCATACGAGCAGTACTTC. Its protein is CAISESGAYEQYF.

The J gene is TRBJ2-7, the V gene TRBV29-1, with 7 bases identical to TRBD2. The V segment lost 8 bases and the J segment 2 bases; nucleotides outside the gene matches: 9. There are 13 residues in the CDR3. Germline loops: CDR1 SQVTM, CDR2 ANQGSEA. The CDR3 region has the DNA TGCAGCCTTATTTCTAGCGGACCCTACGAGCAGTACTTC. Translation: CSLISSGPYEQYF.

The table lists this clone with many counts. The chain has TRBV18 and TRBJ2-7, with TRBD2 matching 7 bases. Germline-derived CDR1 and CDR2 are KGHSH and LQKENI. The CDR3 has 15 residues. Trimming took 3 bases from V and 7 from J; bases not matched to a gene: 12. CDR3 sequence reads: CASSPRGGSAGEQYF. CDR3 in DNA: TGTGCCAGCTCACCGCGAGGCGGGAGTGCTGGGGAGCAGTACTTC.

This clone was observed a handful of times. This chain links TRBV19 with TRBJ2-7; TRBD1 aligns across 10 bases. Germline CDR1 LNHDA, CDR2 SQIVND (reference sequence). This CDR3 has 15 residues. With V trimmed by 6 bases and J by 2 bases, 7 bases remained unmatched. The CDR3 DNA reads as TGTGCCAGTAGCCCCGGACAGGGGGTAGCCTACGAGCAGTACTTC. It is translated as CASSPGQGVAYEQYF. The full variable domain, in which reference TRBV19 and TRBJ2-7 provide the parts outside the CDR3, is DGGITQSPKYLFRKEGQNVTLSCEQNLNHDAMYWYRQDPGQGLRLIYYSQIVNDFQKGDIAEGYSVSREKKESFPLTVTSAQKNPTAFYLCASSPGQGVAYEQYFGPGTRLTVT.

This clone appeared many times. This sequence joins TRBV7-3 and TRBJ1-5; 8 positions match TRBD1. Germline lookup yields CDR1 SGHTA and CDR2 FQGTGA. The CDR3 runs to 15 residues. Unmatched junction bases numbered 4, after V lost 5 bases and J lost 1 base. CDR3 DNA sequence: TGTGCCAGCAGCGCGACAGGGGCGAGCAATCAGCCCCAGCATTTT. The encoded protein is CASSATGASNQPQHF.

In its sample, this clone was seen a few times. The chain combines TRBV27 with TRBJ2-7, with D unclear. Trimming removed 2 bases from V and 5 bases from J, with 13 bases in between. This CDR3 region has 14 residues. Germline V lookup: CDR1 MNHEY, CDR2 SMNVEV (reference sequence). Written as DNA, the CDR3 is TGTGCCAGCAGTTTAGAAACGATTCCGAACGAGCAGTACTTC. Protein product: CASSLETIPNEQYF.

This clone was detected ten times or more. The chain has TRBV10-3 and TRBJ2-2; D remains unclear. V was cut by 2 bases and J by 0 bases, with 4 bases left in between. The CDR3 totals 14 residues. From germline, CDR1 is ENHRY and CDR2 SYGVKD. CDR3 nucleotides: TGTGCCATCAGTGAGACAGCGAACACCGGGGAGCTGTTTTTT. Encoded protein: CAISETANTGELFF.

Only a few counts were recorded for this clone. A much more abundant neighbour one base away suggests this may be a read error. The genes are TRBV7-9 and TRBJ2-7; 10 nucleotides match TRBD1. V trimming: 5 bases; J trimming: 2 bases; junction bases outside the gene matches: 3. Germline CDR1 reads SEHNR; CDR2 reads FQNEAQ (reference sequence). The CDR3 is 14 residues long. In nucleotides, the CDR3 is TGTGCCAGCAGCCCCGGGACAGGGGCCTACGAGCAGTACTTC. Protein sequence: CASSPGTGAYEQYF.

As to this clone: At one of its ends the junction is not consistent with the germline gene, which may arise from a read error. The chain combines TRBV7-7 with TRBJ2-2; no firm D call. This CDR3 is 14 amino acids long. Germline V lookup: CDR1 SSHAT, CDR2 FNYEAQ (reference sequence). The CDR3 sequence is CASSTDPSGGELFF. The CDR3 nucleotides are TGTGCTAGCAGCACCGACCCGTCCGGCGGGGAGCTGTTTTTT.

In this sample, this clone turned up a few times. The V and J genes are TRBV4-3 and TRBJ2-2; 13 bases line up with TRBD2. The ends lost 1 base at V and 1 base at J; junction bases unmatched: 3. The CDR3 extends over 18 amino acids. Germline V gene sequence: CDR1 LGHNA, CDR2 YSLEER. CDR3 sequence (DNA): TGCGCCAGCAGCCAAGCGACTAGCGGGAGGCTGAACACCGGGGAGCTGTTTTTT. It encodes CASSQATSGRLNTGELFF.

This chain uses TRBV14 with TRBJ2-5, with D hard to call. Trimming removed 4 bases at V and 7 bases at J, with 16 bases between. Germline V gives CDR1 SGHDN, CDR2 FVKESK. The length of the CDR3 is 14 residues. The CDR3 reads CASSPTRAEGTQYF. The CDR3 DNA follows: TGTGCCAGCAGCCCCACCCGGGCTGAAGGGACCCAGTACTTC.

Concerning this clone: This likely reflects a read error, since a far larger clone is one base away. The chain links TRBV4-2 to TRBJ2-1; D unresolved. CDR3 size: 11 residues. V lost 5 bases and J 3 bases, leaving 2 bases between the germline ends. CDR1 LGHNA and CDR2 YNFKEQ come from the germline V gene. CDR3 coding DNA: TGTGCCAGCAGCTACTACAATGAGCAGTTCTTC. Translated: CASSYYNEQFF.

The chain has TRBV6-1 and TRBJ2-2; D gene ambiguous. This CDR3 is built from 15 residues. Trimming stripped 6 bases from V and 5 bases from J, with 16 bases between. CDR1 and CDR2 (germline): MNHNS, SASEGT. The CDR3 loop reads CASSLSRSGTGELFF. CDR3 DNA sequence: TGTGCCAGCAGCTTAAGCAGATCTGGGACCGGGGAGCTGTTTTTT.

The count of this clone is one. The junction departs from germline at one end; a sequencing error may be responsible. In DNA, the CDR3 is TGTGCCAGCAGTTCGCAGGGGGTAGCTAACTATGGCCACACCTTC. Translating gives CASSSQGVANYGHTF. V is TRBV27 and J is TRBJ1-2; 7 nucleotides align to TRBD1. Germline V CDR1 and CDR2: MNHEY, SMNVEV (reference sequence). This CDR3 has 15 residues.

A word on this clone: Since a much larger clone is just one base distant, this may be a read error. Other DNA sequences in this specimen translate into the identical CDR3. The rearrangement uses TRBV7-2 and TRBJ2-3; D is unclear. The CDR3 contains 11 residues. V lost 3 bases and J 2 bases, leaving 0 bases between the germline ends. CDR1 is SGHTA and CDR2 is FQGNSA in the germline V gene. The CDR3 sequence is CASSFTDTQYF. The CDR3 DNA follows: TGTGCCAGCAGCTTCACAGATACGCAGTATTTT. Drawing the rest from reference TRBV7-2 and TRBJ2-3, the complete variable domain is GAGVSQSPSNKVTEKGKDVELRCDPISGHTALYWYRQSLGQGLEFLIYFQGNSAPDKSGLPSDRFSAERTGGSVSTLTIQRTQQEDSAVYLCASSFTDTQYFGPGTRLTVL.

The chain combines TRBV18 with TRBJ1-5; D call uncertain. The germline V gene has CDR1 KGHSH and CDR2 LQKENI. The length of the CDR3 is 13 residues. Trimming shortened V by 2 bases and J by 3 bases, and 5 bases separated the two germline ends. This chain's CDR3 is CASSPGNNQPQHF. Written as DNA, the CDR3 is TGTGCCAGCTCACCAGGGAACAATCAGCCCCAGCATTTT. Full variable domain (missing parts from reference TRBV18 and TRBJ1-5): NAGVMQNPRHLVRRRGQEARLRCSPMKGHSHVYWYRQLPEEGLKFMVYLQKENIIDESGMPKERFSAEFPKEGPSILRIQQVVRGDSAAYFCASSPGNNQPQHFGDGTRLSIL.

This clone has a handful of counts. The chain has TRBV28 and TRBJ1-2; D ambiguous. The CDR3 has 14 residues. V shed 3 bases and J shed 3 bases, with 11 bases lying between them. Germline values: CDR1 MDHEN, CDR2 SYDVKM. CDR3 region: CASSFAGTDYGYTF. For the CDR3, the DNA is TGTGCCAGCAGTTTTGCGGGTACCGACTATGGCTACACCTTC.